Listed below are T cell receptor beta chains from one sample, sequenced in a study of shared clonotypes between healthy human individuals. TCRdb keeps only in-frame clones here, not all; method: immunoSEQ multiplex PCR. The sample carries a few million clones, roughly nine tenths recorded once. The sample taken for sequencing was naive CD4+ T cells sorted from blood. The origin of the receptors is a man younger than 35 in good health. Each CDR3 is given without its conserved first and last residue.

V gene,J gene,CDR3 protein
TRBV10-3,TRBJ1-5,AIRTGDQPQH
TRBV11-2,TRBJ1-1,ASSLGQRNTEAF
TRBV11-3,TRBJ2-3,ASSLGGTDTQY
TRBV5-4,TRBJ1-5,ASSLNPGTGNQPQH
TRBV4-2,TRBJ1-1,ASSQDWVTEAF
TRBV2,TRBJ1-5,ASSSRTGVGQPQH
TRBV5-1,TRBJ1-1,ASSLFTMGPNTEAF
TRBV5-1,TRBJ1-2,ASSGEDYGYT
TRBV5-6,TRBJ2-3,ASSLPASTDTQY
TRBV5-4,TRBJ2-3,ASSYLTGAITDTQY
TRBV29-1,TRBJ1-4,SVKGSETNEKLF
TRBV11-2,TRBJ1-4,ASSLDSGTGGATNEKLF
TRBV5-1,TRBJ2-1,ASHRDVSNEQF
TRBV28,TRBJ1-3,ASSLSTGGHSGNTIY
TRBV18,TRBJ2-2,ASSPLTGELF
TRBV9,TRBJ2-3,ASSRRGAWDTQY
TRBV5-1,TRBJ2-5,ASTGGETQY
TRBV19,TRBJ1-2,ASSIISGPNYGYT
TRBV2,TRBJ1-5,ASSGHGARLVQPQH
TRBV15,TRBJ2-1,ATSRAVGANNEQF
TRBV5-4,TRBJ2-3,ASSLVVGQGATDTQY
TRBV10-1,TRBJ2-5,ASSSAGAGETQY
TRBV4-3,TRBJ2-1,ASSQERGDEQF
TRBV5-4,TRBJ2-5,ASSQQETQY
TRBV11-2,TRBJ2-7,ASSLGTSYEQY
TRBV5-4,TRBJ1-2,ASSASPAGQGLVYGYT
TRBV4-2,TRBJ1-5,ASSQEGTVSNQPQH
TRBV27,TRBJ1-2,ASSLSYVASHPYGYT
TRBV27,TRBJ2-7,ASSPGLAGAYEQY
TRBV27,TRBJ2-3,ASSFLSRGGDTQY
TRBV30,TRBJ1-4,AWTPGHNEKLF
TRBV6-1,TRBJ2-5,ASSVSRGGLRETQY
TRBV18,TRBJ2-7,ASSAVGTGPYEQY
TRBV15,TRBJ2-1,ATSRGSGRAISYNEQF